The TCR beta chain under discussion was sequenced for a study of T cell clonotyping in hematopoietic cell transplantation. Worth noting for this clone: Its target is not known.

Study-level results: Without cell sorting, CD4 versus CD8 contributions remain unresolved. At the given depth, recipient repertoires were over 97% de novo clonotypes. Higher Inverse Simpson Index values in graft donor and pretransplant recipient predicted broader posttransplant TCR diversity.

The repertoire was sequenced with immunoSEQ multiplex PCR; TCRdb's copy has only in-frame clones and lacks some. The sample records about 45,000 clones, less than 95% being singletons. Germline V gene lookup returns CDR1 SEHNR and CDR2 FQNEAQ (reference sequence). With 4 bases removed from V and 3 bases from J, the gap between germline ends came to 16 bases. This CDR3 is built from 16 residues. The sequence came from a woman aged 45-65 years in good health. Some clones in this sample may be carry-over from other donors' samples. The V call is TRBV7-9, the J call TRBJ2-1; tentative D call: TRBD2 (6 bases). Sample: peripheral blood mononuclear cells. CDR3 residues: CASSSSETPYYNEQFF. CDR3 in DNA: TGTGCCAGCAGCTCTAGCGAGACGCCGTACTACAATGAGCAGTTCTTC.